These 3 T cell receptor beta chains originate from one sample sequenced in a study of early T cells in non-severe SARS-CoV-2 infection. TCRdb reprocessed the 5' RACE reads via MiXCR and lists one record per CDR3 protein. The profile shows tens of thousands of distinct CDR3 sequences, about 15% of them singletons. The sequencing sample was made of whole blood. All receptors derive from an adult who was a healthcare worker with PCR-confirmed SARS-CoV-2 infection or an uninfected control (not recorded which).

This clonotype was recorded a few times. This rearrangement joins TRBV5-5 to TRBJ2-7; D is perhaps TRBD1 (5 bases). The CDR3 extends over 14 amino acids. Trimming cost V 1 base and J 2 bases, with 10 bases left between them. Germline V gives CDR1 SGHKS, CDR2 YYEKEE (reference sequence). This CDR3 is CASSLLAQAYEQYF. In DNA form, the CDR3 reads TGTGCCAGCAGCTTGTTAGCACAGGCCTACGAGCAGTACTTC. The full variable domain, completed using reference TRBV5-5 and TRBJ2-7, is DAGVTQSPTHLIKTRGQQVTLRCSPISGHKSVSWYQQVLGQGPQFIFQYYEKEERGRGNFPDRFSARQFPNYSSELNVNALLLGDSALYLCASSLLAQAYEQYFGPGTRLTVT.

The sample holds a few counts of this clonotype. The chain joins TRBV5-1 to TRBJ1-5; D possibly corresponds to TRBD1 (5 bases). V was cut by 2 bases and J by 5 bases, with 11 bases left in between. CDR1 is SGHRS, CDR2 YFSETQ, per germline. The CDR3 has 14 residues. The CDR3 sequence: CASSLSGTDQPQHF. The CDR3 bases are TGCGCCAGCAGCTTATCAGGGACCGATCAGCCCCAGCATTTT. The full variable domain, its missing parts supplied by reference TRBV5-1 and TRBJ1-5, is KAGVTQTPRYLIKTRGQQVTLSCSPISGHRSVSWYQQTPGQGLQFLFEYFSETQRNKGNFPGRFSGRQFSNSRSEMNVSTLELGDSALYLCASSLSGTDQPQHFGDGTRLSIL.

This clonotype was seen ten or more times. The gene calls are TRBV20-1 and TRBJ2-7; D remains ambiguous. V was shortened by 4 bases and J by 4 bases, with 8 bases between the two germline ends. CDR3 length: 11 residues. Germline loops: CDR1 DFQATT, CDR2 SNEGSKA (reference sequence). DNA of the CDR3: TGCAGTGCTAAGAAGGGTTACGAGCAGTACTTC. Protein: CSAKKGYEQYF.